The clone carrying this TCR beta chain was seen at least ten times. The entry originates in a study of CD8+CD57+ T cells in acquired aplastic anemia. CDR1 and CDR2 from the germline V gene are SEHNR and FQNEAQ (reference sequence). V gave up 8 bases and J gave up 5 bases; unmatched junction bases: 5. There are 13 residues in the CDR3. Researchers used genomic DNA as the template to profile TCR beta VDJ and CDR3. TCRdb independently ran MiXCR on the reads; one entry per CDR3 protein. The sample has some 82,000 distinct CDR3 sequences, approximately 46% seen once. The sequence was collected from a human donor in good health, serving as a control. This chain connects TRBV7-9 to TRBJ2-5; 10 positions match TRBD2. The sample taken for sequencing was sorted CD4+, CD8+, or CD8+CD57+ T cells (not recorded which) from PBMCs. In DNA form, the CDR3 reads TGTGCCAGCGGCAGCGGGGGGGTCGAGACCCAGTACTTC. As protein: CASGSGGVETQYF.